These 18 T cell receptor beta chains were sequenced from one sample in a study of regulatory T cells in long-lasting Graves disease. Arm-PCR of CDR3 regions and iRepertoire HTBI primers were the basis on which TCR beta libraries were built. TCRdb itself ran the multiplex PCR reads through MiXCR, one entry per CDR3 protein. The table lists hundreds of thousands of distinct CDR3 sequences, 21% of them singletons. The time point is: persistent/refractory GD, antithyroid drugs over 5 years with positive TRAb. There was RNA extracted from PBMCs, and the TCR library was made from it. The sample was peripheral blood mononuclear cells (PBMCs), taken when the disease was refractory, from a patient treated with antithyroid drugs. The receptors come from a female donor with Graves disease.

This clonotype was counted ten times or more. This sequence joins TRBV11-1 and TRBJ2-2, with 13 bases matching TRBD2. The CDR3 length is 16 residues. Trimming at V came to 5 bases and at J to 4 bases, leaving 4 bases not matched to a gene. CDR1 and CDR2 (germline): SGHAT, FQDESV (reference sequence). The CDR3 region has the DNA TGTGCCAGCAGCATACTAGCGGGAGGGACCACCGGGGAGCTGTTTTTT. Its translation: CASSILAGGTTGELFF.

This clonotype was detected a few times. The CDR3 region is CASSQDFTVGGYTF. DNA for the CDR3: TGTGCCAGCAGCCAAGATTTCACAGTCGGCGGCTACACCTTC. V gene TRBV4-2 combines with J gene TRBJ1-2; D uncertain. The CDR3 is made up of 14 amino acids. With 0 bases removed from V and 8 bases from J, the gap between germline ends came to 13 bases. Germline lookup yields CDR1 LGHNA and CDR2 YNFKEQ.

A few counts support this clonotype. The chain links TRBV12-3 or TRBV12-4 to TRBJ1-5; a weak D match, TRBD1 (6 bases). V lost 5 bases, J lost 2 bases, and 28 bases lay in between. The CDR3 has 20 amino acids. The CDR3 DNA reads as TGTGCCAGCAGTCATTTCCCGGGGACCCAGGGGACTTTGGGCAATCAGCCCCAGCATTTT. It is translated as CASSHFPGTQGTLGNQPQHF.

The chain has TRBV25-1 and TRBJ1-4; D uncertain. The germline V gene has CDR1 MGHDK and CDR2 SYGVNS. This CDR3 is 16 amino acids long. Between the trimmed V and J ends, which lost 1 base and 0 bases, there was a span of 9 bases. The CDR3 nucleotides read TGTGCCAGCAGTGAATTTAAGGGTGCAACTAATGAAAAACTGTTTTTT. Its protein product is CASSEFKGATNEKLFF.

This clonotype was observed at least ten times. This chain connects TRBV28 to TRBJ2-7; D unresolved. This CDR3 is built from 13 residues. V lost 4 bases and J 3 bases, leaving 10 bases between the germline ends. The germline gives CDR1 MDHEN, CDR2 SYDVKM. CDR3 nucleotides: TGTGCCAGCAGTTATGGGGTGGACTACGAGCAGTACTTC. Amino acids: CASSYGVDYEQYF.

This clonotype was seen repeatedly, ten times or more. The V and J genes are TRBV29-1 and TRBJ2-7, with 9 bases identical to TRBD2. Losses at the gene ends were 2 bases for V and 4 bases for J; bases not matched to a gene: 3. CDR1 SQVTM and CDR2 ANQGSEA come from the germline V gene. The length of the CDR3 is 13 residues. CDR3 DNA: TGCAGCGTTGAATGGCGGGAGGGGTACGAGCAGTACTTC. Amino acid sequence: CSVEWREGYEQYF.

The genes are TRBV14 and TRBJ2-5, with D perhaps being TRBD1 or TRBD2 (5 bases each). Germline CDR1 is SGHDN and CDR2 is FVKESK. The germline V and J ends were trimmed by 4 bases and 1 base, with 16 bases remaining between them. This CDR3 comprises 16 residues. CDR3 region: CASSLRGRGTQETQYF. The CDR3 bases are TGTGCCAGCAGCCTCCGGGGCAGAGGAACCCAAGAGACCCAGTACTTC.

A word on this clonotype: This may be a read error, as it is one base from a much larger clone. The chain is built from TRBV6-5 and TRBJ1-2, with D unclear. In germline, CDR1 is MNHEY, CDR2 SVGAGI. Trimming took 4 bases from V and 6 from J, leaving 18 bases between them. The CDR3 is 15 residues long. CDR3 amino acids: CASSLIRVPIHGYTF. CDR3 coding DNA: TGTGCCAGCAGTTTAATTAGGGTCCCAATCCATGGCTACACCTTC.

This clonotype was seen ten or more times. J is TRBJ1-1 and V is TRBV30; D is undetermined. CDR1 is GTSNPN and CDR2 is SVGIG in the germline V gene (reference sequence). Between the trimmed V and J ends, which lost 4 bases and 1 base, there was a span of 7 bases. This CDR3 is 12 amino acids long. The CDR3 DNA reads as TGTGCCTGGATGGCTCCGAACACTGAAGCTTTCTTT. Amino acid sequence: CAWMAPNTEAFF.

The gene calls are TRBV12-3 or TRBV12-4 and TRBJ1-5, with 10 bases fitting TRBD1. V lost 6 bases, J lost 2 bases, and 10 bases stayed unmatched. This CDR3 is built from 17 residues. The CDR3 region is CASRAGTGAVGNQPQHF. The CDR3 DNA reads as TGTGCCAGCAGGGCCGGGACAGGGGCGGTAGGCAATCAGCCCCAGCATTTT.

The chain couples TRBV5-1 to TRBJ2-7, with D unresolved. V shed 4 bases and J shed 2 bases, with 22 bases lying between them. This CDR3 region has 17 residues. CDR1 and CDR2 (germline): SGHRS, YFSETQ. The CDR3 DNA reads as TGCGCCAGCAGCCCCCAAGCTACGGACGGCCACCCCTACGAGCAGTACTTC. Protein sequence: CASSPQATDGHPYEQYF.

In this sample, this clonotype turned up a few times. The chain uses TRBV5-1 and TRBJ2-7, with TRBD2 as a possible D gene (5 bases). The CDR3 extends over 14 amino acids. Germline CDR1 reads SGHRS; CDR2 reads YFSETQ. The ends were cut back, 4 bases at V and 6 bases at J, with 17 bases in the middle. The CDR3 DNA is TGCGCCAGCAGCCCGCTTCGTTCTGGGAGCGAGCAGTACTTC. Protein product: CASSPLRSGSEQYF.

This clonotype was picked up many times. The V call is TRBV6-1, the J call TRBJ2-7; D is perhaps TRBD1 (5 bases). Trimming cost V 7 bases and J 2 bases, with 12 bases left between them. In germline, CDR1 is MNHNS, CDR2 SASEGT. CDR3 size: 13 residues. The CDR3 loop reads CASTLTEAYEQYF. In DNA form, the CDR3 reads TGTGCCAGCACCTTGACAGAAGCCTACGAGCAGTACTTC.

The chain carries TRBV20-1 and TRBJ2-1, with 8 bases aligning to TRBD2. This CDR3 spans 11 amino acids. Trimming removed 3 bases from V and 16 bases from J; junction bases left unmatched: 8. Germline V lookup: CDR1 DFQATT, CDR2 SNEGSKA (reference sequence). Here the CDR3 DNA reads TGCAGTGCTAGTTTCGGGAGGGCCCTTTTCTTC. Protein: CSASFGRALFF.

The V and J genes are TRBV28 and TRBJ2-3, with 9 bases aligning to TRBD2. In germline, CDR1 is MDHEN, CDR2 SYDVKM. The CDR3 consists of 17 residues. With 2 bases clipped from V and 2 bases from J, the junction kept 8 bases outside the gene matches. The CDR3 nucleotides read TGTGCCAGCAGTTTAAAGGGCGGGAGGGTACTCACAGATACGCAGTATTTT. Protein sequence: CASSLKGGRVLTDTQYF.

This rearrangement joins TRBV6-1 to TRBJ2-6; D not resolved. Deletions cut 5 bases from V and 0 bases from J, with 11 bases between. The CDR3 consists of 16 residues. CDR1 is MNHNS, CDR2 SASEGT, per germline. This CDR3 is CASSPRKSSGANVLTF. CDR3 nucleotides: TGTGCCAGCAGTCCCCGTAAGTCCTCTGGGGCCAACGTCCTGACTTTC.

The gene calls are TRBV7-9 and TRBJ2-7; perhaps TRBD2 as D (5 bases). Trimming took off 4 bases at V and 7 bases at J, with 11 bases between the two ends. This CDR3 has 12 residues. Per germline, CDR1 SEHNR and CDR2 FQNEAQ (reference sequence). In DNA, the CDR3 is TGTGCCAGCAGCTCACTAGTATATGAGCAGTACTTC. The encoded protein is CASSSLVYEQYF.

Notes on this clonotype: This clone may be a read error of a much larger clone one base away. The CDR3 end shows no conserved phenylalanine or tryptophan, and so a read error is likely. This chain uses TRBV28 with TRBJ2-5; 8 bases match TRBD1. Germline values: CDR1 MDHEN, CDR2 SYDVKM. The CDR3 covers 12 residues. V gave up 7 bases and J gave up 7 bases; unmatched junction bases: 5. CDR3 in amino acids: CASTGGEGTQYS. Here the CDR3 DNA reads TGTGCCAGCACAGGGGGCGAGGGGACCCAGTACTCC.